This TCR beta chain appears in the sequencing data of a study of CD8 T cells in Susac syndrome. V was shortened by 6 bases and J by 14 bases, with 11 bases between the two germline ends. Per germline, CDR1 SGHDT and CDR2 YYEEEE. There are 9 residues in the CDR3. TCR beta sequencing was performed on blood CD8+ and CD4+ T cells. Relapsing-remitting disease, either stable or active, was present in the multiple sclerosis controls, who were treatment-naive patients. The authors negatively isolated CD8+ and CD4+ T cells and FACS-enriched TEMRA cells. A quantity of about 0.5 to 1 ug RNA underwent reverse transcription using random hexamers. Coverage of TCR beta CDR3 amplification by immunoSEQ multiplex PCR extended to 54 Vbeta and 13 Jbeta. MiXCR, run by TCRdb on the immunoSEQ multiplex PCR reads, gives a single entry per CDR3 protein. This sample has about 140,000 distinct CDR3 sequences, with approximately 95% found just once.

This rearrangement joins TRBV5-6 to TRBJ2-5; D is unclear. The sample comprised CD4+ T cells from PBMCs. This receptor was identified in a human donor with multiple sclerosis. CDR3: CASTPHIYF. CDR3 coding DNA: TGTGCCAGCACACCACACATTTACTTC.